This TCR beta chain originates from a study of CD8+ T cells in alopecia areata. The treatment is: oral pan-JAK inhibitor, 5-10 mg twice daily. This clone was seen once. The antigen is unknown. Investigators isolated RNA and reverse transcribed it into cDNA to act as the sequencing template. Profiled with immunoSEQ multiplex PCR; TCRdb holds only in-frame clones, not every one. The profile covers a few hundred thousand clones, with just over 65% appearing a single time and around 1.2% taken by the ten largest. The ends were cut back, 6 bases at V and 2 bases at J, with 11 bases in the middle. The CDR3 extends over 13 amino acids. CDR1 and CDR2 (germline): SGHVS, FQNEAQ. Study-wide results and caveats: Sequence data from scalp samples additionally include resident alphabeta T cells of normal skin. Affected scalp, especially in alopecia totalis/universalis, had a higher clonality than normal scalp did.

The input for sequencing was CD4+ T cells sorted from blood, taken at approximately week 42, from a patient treated with tofacitinib. This sequence originates from a human donor with alopecia areata. The gene calls are TRBV7-8 and TRBJ2-7, with unresolved D. CDR3 residues: CASRPIRAYEQYF. CDR3 nucleotide sequence: TGTGCCAGCAGGCCTATACGGGCCTACGAGCAGTACTTC.